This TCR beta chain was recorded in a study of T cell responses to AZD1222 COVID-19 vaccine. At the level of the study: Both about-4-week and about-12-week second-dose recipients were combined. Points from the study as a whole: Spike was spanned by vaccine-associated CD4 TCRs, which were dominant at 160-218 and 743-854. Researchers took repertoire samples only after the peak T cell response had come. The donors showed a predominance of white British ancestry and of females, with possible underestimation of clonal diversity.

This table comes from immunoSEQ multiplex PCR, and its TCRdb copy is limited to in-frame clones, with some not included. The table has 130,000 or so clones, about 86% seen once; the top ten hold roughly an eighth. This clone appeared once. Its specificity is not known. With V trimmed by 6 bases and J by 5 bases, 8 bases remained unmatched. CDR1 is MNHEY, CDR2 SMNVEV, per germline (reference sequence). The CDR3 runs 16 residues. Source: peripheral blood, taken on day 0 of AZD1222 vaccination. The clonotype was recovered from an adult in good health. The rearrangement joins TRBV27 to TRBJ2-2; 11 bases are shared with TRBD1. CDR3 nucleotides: TGTGCCAGCAGACGGACAGGGGGCGGGAGGACCGGGGAGCTGTTTTTT. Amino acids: CASRRTGGGRTGELFF.